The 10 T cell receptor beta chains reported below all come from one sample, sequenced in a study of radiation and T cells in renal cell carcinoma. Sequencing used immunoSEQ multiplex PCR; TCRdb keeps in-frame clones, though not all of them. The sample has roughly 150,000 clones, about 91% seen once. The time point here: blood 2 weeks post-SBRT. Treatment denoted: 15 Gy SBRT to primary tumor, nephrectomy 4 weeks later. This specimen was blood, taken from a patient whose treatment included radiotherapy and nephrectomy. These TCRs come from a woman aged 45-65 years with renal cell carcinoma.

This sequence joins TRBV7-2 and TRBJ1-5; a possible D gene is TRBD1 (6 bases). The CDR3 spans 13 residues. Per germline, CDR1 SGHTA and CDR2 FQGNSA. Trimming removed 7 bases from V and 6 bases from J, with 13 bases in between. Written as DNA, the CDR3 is TGTGCCAGCAACACAGGGACCGCTCAGCCCCAGCATTTT. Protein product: CASNTGTAQPQHF.

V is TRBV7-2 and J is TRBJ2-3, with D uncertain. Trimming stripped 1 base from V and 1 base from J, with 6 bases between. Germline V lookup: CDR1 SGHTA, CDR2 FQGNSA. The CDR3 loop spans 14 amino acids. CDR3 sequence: CASSLGAGTDTQYF. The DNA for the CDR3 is TGTGCCAGCAGCTTAGGGGCTGGCACAGATACGCAGTATTTT.

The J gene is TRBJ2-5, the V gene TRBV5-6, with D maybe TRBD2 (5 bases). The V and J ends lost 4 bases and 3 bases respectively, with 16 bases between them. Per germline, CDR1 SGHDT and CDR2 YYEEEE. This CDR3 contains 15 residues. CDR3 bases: TGTGCCAGCAGCCCCGGTAGTAGCGCCGAAGAGACCCAGTACTTC. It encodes CASSPGSSAEETQYF.

The CDR3 loop is CASSQTGKDGYTF. Written as DNA, the CDR3 is TGTGCCAGTAGTCAAACAGGGAAGGATGGCTACACCTTC. This chain connects TRBV19 to TRBJ1-2; maybe TRBD1 (6 bases). Germline V gives CDR1 LNHDA, CDR2 SQIVND (reference sequence). V was clipped by 5 bases and J by 6 bases, with 13 bases between them. This CDR3 comprises 13 residues. Looking up the rest from reference TRBV19 and TRBJ1-2 gives the full variable domain: DGGITQSPKYLFRKEGQNVTLSCEQNLNHDAMYWYRQDPGQGLRLIYYSQIVNDFQKGDIAEGYSVSREKKESFPLTVTSAQKNPTAFYLCASSQTGKDGYTFGSGTRLTVV.

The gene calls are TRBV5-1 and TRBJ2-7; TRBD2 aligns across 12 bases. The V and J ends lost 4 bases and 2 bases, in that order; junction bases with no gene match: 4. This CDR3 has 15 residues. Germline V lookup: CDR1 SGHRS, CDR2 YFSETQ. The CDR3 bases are TGCGCCAGCAGCACGACTAGCGGGGGAGCCTACGAGCAGTACTTC. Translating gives CASSTTSGGAYEQYF.

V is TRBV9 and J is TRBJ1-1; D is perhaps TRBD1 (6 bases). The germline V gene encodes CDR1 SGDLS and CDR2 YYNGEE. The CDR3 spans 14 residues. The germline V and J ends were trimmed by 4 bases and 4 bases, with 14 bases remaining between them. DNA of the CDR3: TGTGCCAGCAGCCCCTGGGGGGGCCGCACTGAAGCTTTCTTT. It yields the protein CASSPWGGRTEAFF. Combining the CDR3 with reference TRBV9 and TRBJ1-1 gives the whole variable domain DSGVTQTPKHLITATGQRVTLRCSPRSGDLSVYWYQQSLDQGLQFLIQYYNGEERAKGNILERFSAQQFPDLHSELNLSSLELGDSALYFCASSPWGGRTEAFFGQGTRLTVV.

CDR3 DNA: TGTGCCTGGACCCCAAATCCCTACGAGCAGTACTTC. Amino acid sequence: CAWTPNPYEQYF. The rearrangement uses TRBV30 and TRBJ2-7; no definite D call. The CDR3 is made up of 12 amino acids. The germline V gene encodes CDR1 GTSNPN and CDR2 SVGIG (reference sequence). V gave up 4 bases and J gave up 2 bases, with 9 bases separating them.

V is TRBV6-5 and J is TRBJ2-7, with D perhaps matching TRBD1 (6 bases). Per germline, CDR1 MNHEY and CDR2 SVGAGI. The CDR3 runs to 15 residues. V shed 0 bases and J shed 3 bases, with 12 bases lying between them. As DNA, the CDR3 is TGTGCCAGCAGTTACTCTATGGGACAAAACTACGAGCAGTACTTC. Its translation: CASSYSMGQNYEQYF.

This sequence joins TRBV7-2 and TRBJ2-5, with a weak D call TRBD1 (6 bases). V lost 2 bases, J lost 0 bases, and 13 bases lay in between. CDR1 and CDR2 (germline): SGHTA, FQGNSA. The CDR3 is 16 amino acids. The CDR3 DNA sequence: TGTGCCAGCAGCTTATGGGGAAGGGGGTACCAAGAGACCCAGTACTTC. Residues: CASSLWGRGYQETQYF.

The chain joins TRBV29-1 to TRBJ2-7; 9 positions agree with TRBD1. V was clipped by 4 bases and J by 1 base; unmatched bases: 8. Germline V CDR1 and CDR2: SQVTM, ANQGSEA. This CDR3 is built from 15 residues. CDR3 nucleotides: TGCAGCGTTGGAGAGGACAGGGGTCTGTCCTACGAGCAGTACTTC. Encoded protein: CSVGEDRGLSYEQYF.